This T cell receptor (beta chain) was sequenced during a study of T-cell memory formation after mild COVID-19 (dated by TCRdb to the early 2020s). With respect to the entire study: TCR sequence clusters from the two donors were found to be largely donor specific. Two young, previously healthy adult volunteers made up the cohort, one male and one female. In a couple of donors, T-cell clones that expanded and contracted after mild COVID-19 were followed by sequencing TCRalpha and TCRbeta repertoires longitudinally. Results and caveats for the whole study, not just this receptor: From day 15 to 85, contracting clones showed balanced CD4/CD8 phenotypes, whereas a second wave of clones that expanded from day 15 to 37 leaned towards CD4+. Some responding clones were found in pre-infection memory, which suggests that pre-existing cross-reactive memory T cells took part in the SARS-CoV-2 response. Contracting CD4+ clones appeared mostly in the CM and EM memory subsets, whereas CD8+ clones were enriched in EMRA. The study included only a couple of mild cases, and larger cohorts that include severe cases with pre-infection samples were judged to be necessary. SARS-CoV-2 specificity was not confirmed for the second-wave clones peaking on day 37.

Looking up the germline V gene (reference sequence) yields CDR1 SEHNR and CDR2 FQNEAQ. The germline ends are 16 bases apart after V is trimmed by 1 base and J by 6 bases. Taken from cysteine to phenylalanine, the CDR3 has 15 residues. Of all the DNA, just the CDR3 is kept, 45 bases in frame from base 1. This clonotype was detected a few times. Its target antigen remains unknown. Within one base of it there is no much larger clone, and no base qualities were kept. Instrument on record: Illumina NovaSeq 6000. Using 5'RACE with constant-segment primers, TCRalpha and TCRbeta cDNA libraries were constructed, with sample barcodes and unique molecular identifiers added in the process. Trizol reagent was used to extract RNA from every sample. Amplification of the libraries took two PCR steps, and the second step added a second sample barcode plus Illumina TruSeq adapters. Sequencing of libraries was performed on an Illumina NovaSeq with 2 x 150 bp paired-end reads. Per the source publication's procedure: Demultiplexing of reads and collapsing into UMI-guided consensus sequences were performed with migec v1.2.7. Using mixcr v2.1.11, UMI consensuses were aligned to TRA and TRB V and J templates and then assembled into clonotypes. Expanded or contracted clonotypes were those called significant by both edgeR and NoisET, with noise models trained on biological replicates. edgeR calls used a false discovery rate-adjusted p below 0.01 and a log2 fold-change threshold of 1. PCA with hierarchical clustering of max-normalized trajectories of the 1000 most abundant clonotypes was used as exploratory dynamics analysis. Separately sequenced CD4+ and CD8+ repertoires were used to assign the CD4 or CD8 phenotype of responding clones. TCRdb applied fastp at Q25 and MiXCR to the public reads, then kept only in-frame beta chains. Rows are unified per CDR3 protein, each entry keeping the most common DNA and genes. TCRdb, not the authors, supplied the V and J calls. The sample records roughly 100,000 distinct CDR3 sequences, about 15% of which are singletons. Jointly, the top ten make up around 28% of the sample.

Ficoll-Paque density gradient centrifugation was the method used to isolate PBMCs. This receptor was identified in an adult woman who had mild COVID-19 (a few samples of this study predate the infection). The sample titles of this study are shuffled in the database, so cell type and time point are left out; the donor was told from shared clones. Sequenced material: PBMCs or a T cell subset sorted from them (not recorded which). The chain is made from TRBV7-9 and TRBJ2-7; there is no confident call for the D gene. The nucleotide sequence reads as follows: TGTGCCAGCAGCTTAGATCGGAACAAGGTGGGCGAGCAGTACTTC. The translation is CASSLDRNKVGEQYF.